A single sample gave rise to the 15 T cell receptor beta chains below, sequenced in a study of T cell repertoires in cytomegalovirus infection. Their antigens remain unidentified. TCRdb reprocessed the reads via MiXCR and lists one record per CDR3 protein. The profile shows some 800,000 distinct CDR3 sequences, 25% to 30% of them singletons. The sequenced sample was cultured CD8+ T cells from PBMCs, obtained from culture after CMV antigen stimulation. The origin of the receptors is a human donor in good health (CMV status not recorded). Some clones in this sample may be carry-over from other donors' samples.

Notes on this clonotype: A much more abundant neighbour one base away suggests this may be a read error. This chain connects TRBV12-3 or TRBV12-4 to TRBJ2-2, with TRBD2 as a possible D gene (6 bases). The CDR3 is 17 amino acids. Written as DNA, the CDR3 is TGTGTCAGCAGTCTCCCCGCGGGAAGGGAGGACACCGGGGAGCTGTTTTTT. It specifies CVSSLPAGREDTGELFF.

In its sample, this clonotype was seen many times. The J gene is TRBJ1-2, the V gene TRBV27; D uncertain. CDR1 and CDR2 from the germline V gene are MNHEY and SMNVEV (reference sequence). The CDR3 has 17 amino acids. V was pared by 1 base and J by 0 bases, with 15 bases between. For the CDR3, the DNA is TGTGCCAGCAGTTTATTTCCTCCCGAAGCCTCTAACTATGGCTACACCTTC. Translation gives CASSLFPPEASNYGYTF.

This clonotype appeared a few times. This chain joins TRBV12-5 and TRBJ1-2; the D gene is possibly TRBD1 (6 bases). Germline CDR1 is LGHNT and CDR2 is FRNRAP. Trimming left V 0 bases short and J 8 bases short, with 13 bases between. This CDR3 comprises 14 residues. The CDR3 coding sequence is TGTGCTAGTGGTTTGGTAGGGGGGCTCGACGGCTACACCTTC. Its translation: CASGLVGGLDGYTF.

The sample holds a few counts of this clonotype. The chain links TRBV6-1 to TRBJ2-7; D uncertain. Germline CDR1 reads MNHNS; CDR2 reads SASEGT. This CDR3 has 18 amino acids. Trimming stripped 4 bases from V and 2 bases from J, with 24 bases between. In DNA form, the CDR3 reads TGTGCCAGCAGTGCACACTCCTTGCCTTGGACGGACCCCTACGAGCAGTACTTC. Translation gives CASSAHSLPWTDPYEQYF.

The chain employs TRBV12-3 or TRBV12-4 and TRBJ2-1, with TRBD2 matching 7 bases. CDR3 length: 15 residues. Losses at the gene ends were 5 bases for V and 4 bases for J; bases not matched to a gene: 8. In nucleotides, the CDR3 is TGTGCCAGCAGTCAAAGCGGGGACGTTTACAATGAGCAGTTCTTC. It translates to CASSQSGDVYNEQFF.

The chain has TRBV5-4 and TRBJ2-2, with a tentative D call TRBD2 (6 bases). The V gene's germline CDR1 is SGHNT and CDR2 YYREEE (reference sequence). The germline V and J ends were trimmed by 1 base and 8 bases, with 18 bases remaining between them. CDR3 length: 16 amino acids. CDR3 DNA sequence: TGTGCCAGCAGCTTGAATGGGAATTTCCTAGCGGGGGAGCTGTTTTTT. It translates to CASSLNGNFLAGELFF.

This clonotype was seen once. The chain employs TRBV12-3 or TRBV12-4 and TRBJ2-5; D possibly uses TRBD1 or TRBD2 (6 bases each). The CDR3 sequence is 15 residues long. V was trimmed by 4 bases and J by 5 bases, leaving 17 bases between them. CDR3 in DNA: TGTGCCAGCAGTTCCAGGAGCCAGGGGAGGGAGACCCAGTACTTC. As protein: CASSSRSQGRETQYF.

This chain links TRBV24-1 with TRBJ2-3; the D call may be TRBD1 or TRBD2 (5 bases each). CDR1 KGHDR and CDR2 SFDVKD come from the germline V gene. V was trimmed by 4 bases and J by 1 base, leaving 14 bases between them. CDR3 length equals 16 residues. The DNA of the CDR3 is TGTGCCACCAGTGAGGGAGACAGCCCAGGCACAGATACGCAGTATTTT. Amino acids: CATSEGDSPGTDTQYF.

CDR3 nucleotides: TGCGCCAGCAGCCAAGTGCTGGGATTGGGCGAGCAGTACGTC. Its protein product is CASSQVLGLGEQYV. This sequence joins TRBV4-1 and TRBJ2-7; no clear D. Trimming took 1 base from V and 6 from J, leaving 13 bases between them. Germline values: CDR1 MGHRA, CDR2 YSYEKL. The CDR3 covers 14 residues.

There are a few counts of this clonotype. J is TRBJ1-1 and V is TRBV6-1; D is unresolved. Germline CDR1 MNHNS, CDR2 SASEGT. With 4 bases removed from V and 3 bases from J, the gap between germline ends came to 15 bases. The length of the CDR3 is 15 residues. The CDR3 region is CASSAIILGDTEAFF. The DNA of the CDR3 is TGTGCCAGCAGTGCAATCATCCTTGGGGACACTGAAGCTTTCTTT.

This clonotype has at least ten counts. The chain couples TRBV7-9 to TRBJ1-2, with D possibly TRBD1 on 5 matching bases. Trimming left V 2 bases short and J 7 bases short, with 17 bases between. This CDR3 spans 15 amino acids. CDR1 is SEHNR, CDR2 FQNEAQ, per germline (reference sequence). The CDR3 DNA reads TGTGCCAGCAGCTTAATAGGGACGGGAGGCGGTGGCTACACCTTC. Translation: CASSLIGTGGGGYTF.

V is TRBV5-5 and J is TRBJ1-4, with 9 bases fitting TRBD1. The CDR3 runs 15 residues. J gave up 8 bases and V 4 bases, and 9 bases lay outside the gene matches. Germline CDR1 and CDR2: SGHKS and YYEKEE (reference sequence). DNA for the CDR3: TGTGCCAGCAGCCCTGGACAGGGGAGTGGAGAAAAACTGTTTTTT. Translation: CASSPGQGSGEKLFF.

This clonotype occurred many times. This rearrangement joins TRBV12-3 or TRBV12-4 to TRBJ2-1, with 11 positions matching TRBD1. CDR3 size: 14 residues. Trimming took 4 bases from V and 9 from J; bases not matched to a gene: 5. The CDR3, as DNA: TGTGCCAGCAGTTGGACAGGGGGCAGGGGTGAGCAGTTCTTC. The encoded protein is CASSWTGGRGEQFF.

The chain joins TRBV6-1 to TRBJ2-7; TRBD1 aligns across 7 bases. This CDR3 has 14 residues. V lost 4 bases and J lost 7; bases outside the gene matches: 10. The V gene's germline CDR1 is MNHNS and CDR2 SASEGT. The CDR3 nucleotides are TGTGCCAGCAGTGTCCGGACGAGGGGGCCAGAGCAGTACGTC. This gives the protein CASSVRTRGPEQYV.

This clonotype has more than one count but fewer than ten. This rearrangement joins TRBV27 to TRBJ1-2; D remains ambiguous. The V and J ends lost 8 bases and 5 bases respectively, with 12 bases between them. This CDR3 comprises 12 residues. Per germline, CDR1 MNHEY and CDR2 SMNVEV (reference sequence). CDR3 amino acids: CASGRTAYGYTF. DNA for the CDR3: TGTGCCAGCGGTCGGACCGCGTATGGCTACACCTTC.